A single sample gave rise to the 17 T cell receptor beta chains below, sequenced in a study of cytomegalovirus exposure and HLA in healthy donors. It was with 60 Vbeta and 13 Jbeta primers that the PCR ran. Clones were sequenced by immunoSEQ multiplex PCR, and TCRdb holds only the in-frame ones, with some missing. The table includes approximately 59,000 clones, 65% to 80% detected once. Sequencing was carried out using PBMCs. The source of these receptors is a man aged 35 to 55 in good health and CMV-seropositive.

This clone was counted between two and nine times. Other DNA sequences from this sample encode an identical CDR3 as well. The chain uses TRBV4-1 and TRBJ2-7; 11 bases map to TRBD2. Germline CDR1 is MGHRA and CDR2 is YSYEKL. The J segment lost 2 bases and the V segment lost 3 bases, leaving 0 bases of the junction unmatched. This CDR3 spans 14 amino acids. CDR3 residues: CASSQTSGAYEQYF. Written as DNA, the CDR3 is TGCGCCAGCAGCCAGACTAGCGGGGCCTACGAGCAGTACTTC.

The table lists this clone with a few counts. The V and J genes are TRBV2 and TRBJ2-7, with 9 bases fitting TRBD1. This CDR3 is built from 15 residues. The trim removed 3 bases at V and 2 bases at J, leaving 5 bases unmatched. Germline values: CDR1 SNHLY, CDR2 FYNNEI. The CDR3 sequence: CASSDPGQGTYEQYF. DNA for the CDR3: TGTGCCAGCAGTGACCCGGGACAGGGAACCTACGAGCAGTACTTC.

This clone was counted between two and nine times. The chain combines TRBV4-3 with TRBJ2-7; possibly TRBD1 for D (5 bases). The CDR3 is 16 amino acids. Trimming stripped 1 base from V and 0 bases from J, with 13 bases between. Germline V gene lookup returns CDR1 LGHNA and CDR2 YSLEER. The CDR3 sequence is CASSQVPGQFSYEQYF. The CDR3 DNA sequence: TGCGCCAGCAGCCAAGTCCCAGGGCAATTCTCCTACGAGCAGTACTTC.

The chain carries TRBV19 and TRBJ1-1; the D is unclear. Deletions cut 8 bases from V and 2 bases from J, with 12 bases between. Germline values: CDR1 LNHDA, CDR2 SQIVND (reference sequence). CDR3 length: 13 residues. The CDR3 region has the DNA TGTGCCAGTGCAGCTGGAGCCAACACTGAAGCTTTCTTT. This sequence encodes CASAAGANTEAFF.

V and J are TRBV5-6 and TRBJ2-7; 10 bases match TRBD1. With V trimmed by 3 bases and J by 2 bases, 5 bases remained unmatched. CDR1 is SGHDT, CDR2 YYEEEE, per germline. This CDR3 spans 15 amino acids. The chain's CDR3 is CASSWGTGEAYEQYF. The CDR3 region has the DNA TGTGCCAGCAGCTGGGGGACAGGGGAAGCCTACGAGCAGTACTTC.

This clone has just one count. J is TRBJ1-2 and V is TRBV7-2; the D is unclear. CDR1 is SGHTA, CDR2 FQGNSA, per germline. V was pared by 3 bases and J by 4 bases, with 6 bases between. The CDR3 sequence is 12 residues long. The DNA of the CDR3 is TGTGCCAGCAGCTTGGAGGGCTATGGCTACACCTTC. Protein sequence: CASSLEGYGYTF.

The chain links TRBV2 to TRBJ1-1; a weak D match, TRBD1 (6 bases). V shed 6 bases and J shed 1 base, with 9 bases lying between them. Germline V CDR1 and CDR2: SNHLY, FYNNEI. The CDR3 totals 13 residues. This CDR3 is CASRVQGNTEAFF. In DNA form, the CDR3 reads TGTGCCAGCAGGGTACAGGGGAACACTGAAGCTTTCTTT.

This clone was recorded only once. The chain is built from TRBV25-1 and TRBJ1-4; TRBD1 might be the D (6 bases). CDR1 is MGHDK and CDR2 is SYGVNS in the germline V gene. CDR3 size: 15 residues. Trimming removed 4 bases from V and 8 bases from J, with 17 bases in between. For the CDR3, the DNA is TGTGCCAGCAGTGTTACAGGGTTGGGAGAAGAAAAACTGTTTTTT. Protein: CASSVTGLGEEKLFF.

The chain combines TRBV27 with TRBJ1-5; D possibly corresponds to TRBD1 (5 bases). This CDR3 has 15 residues. V was shortened by 4 bases and J by 6 bases, with 16 bases between the two germline ends. Germline V gene lookup returns CDR1 MNHEY and CDR2 SMNVEV (reference sequence). CDR3 in amino acids: CASSSSGGLGQPQHF. The CDR3 DNA is TGTGCCAGCAGTTCCTCCGGGGGGTTAGGTCAGCCCCAGCATTTT.

In its sample, this clone was seen a few times. The chain couples TRBV6-5 to TRBJ2-2; weak D call: TRBD1 (5 bases). The CDR3 consists of 15 residues. In germline, CDR1 is MNHEY, CDR2 SVGAGI. The ends were cut back, 7 bases at V and 5 bases at J, with 17 bases in the middle. The DNA for the CDR3 is TGTGCCAGCATTGCAGACAGTCTTGGGACCGGGGAGCTGTTTTTT. It is translated as CASIADSLGTGELFF.

This clone has just a few counts. The chain carries TRBV7-2 and TRBJ2-1, with 12 bases aligning to TRBD2. Germline CDR1 is SGHTA and CDR2 is FQGNSA. The CDR3 runs 14 residues. V was pared by 6 bases and J by 7 bases, with 4 bases of the junction left unmatched. The DNA for the CDR3 is TGTGCCAGCAGGGGGACTAGCGGGTCGAATGAGCAGTTCTTC. Amino acid sequence: CASRGTSGSNEQFF.

The chain employs TRBV25-1 and TRBJ1-1; D remains unclear. The V end lost 2 bases, the J end lost 7 bases, and 5 bases lay between the germline ends. The CDR3 runs to 11 residues. Germline V lookup: CDR1 MGHDK, CDR2 SYGVNS. The CDR3 is CASSEGSEAFF. CDR3 sequence (DNA): TGTGCCAGCAGTGAAGGGAGTGAAGCTTTCTTT.

The chain links TRBV7-9 to TRBJ2-2; D unclear. The length of the CDR3 is 14 residues. Germline values: CDR1 SEHNR, CDR2 FQNEAQ (reference sequence). Trimming stripped 8 bases from V and 0 bases from J, with 10 bases between. CDR3 in amino acids: CASRVGANTGELFF. The DNA of the CDR3 is TGTGCCAGCCGGGTTGGCGCGAACACCGGGGAGCTGTTTTTT.

The chain carries TRBV19 and TRBJ2-3, with D tentatively TRBD2 (5 bases). CDR1 is LNHDA, CDR2 SQIVND, per germline (reference sequence). The CDR3 is 15 residues long. Trimming cost V 4 bases and J 1 base, with 12 bases left between them. CDR3 in DNA: TGTGCCAGTAGTAAGGGAGTCGGGGGCACAGATACGCAGTATTTT. Encoded protein: CASSKGVGGTDTQYF.

The genes are TRBV6-5 and TRBJ1-5; 7 nucleotides agree with TRBD1. V trimming: 8 bases; J trimming: 3 bases; junction bases outside the gene matches: 4. From germline, CDR1 is MNHEY and CDR2 SVGAGI. The CDR3 runs 13 residues. Written as DNA, the CDR3 is TGTGCCAGCGCGGGACAGCACAATCAGCCCCAGCATTTT. It is translated as CASAGQHNQPQHF.

This clone was seen only once. This chain joins TRBV11-2 and TRBJ1-1; D call uncertain. V was cut by 7 bases and J by 4 bases, with 19 bases left in between. CDR3 length: 15 residues. The germline V gene encodes CDR1 SGHAT and CDR2 FQNNGV. CDR3 sequence: CASNRPWEGSTEAFF. The CDR3 coding sequence is TGTGCCAGCAACAGACCGTGGGAAGGGAGCACTGAAGCTTTCTTT. Combining the CDR3 with reference TRBV11-2 and TRBJ1-1 gives the whole variable domain EAGVAQSPRYKIIEKRQSVAFWCNPISGHATLYWYQQILGQGPKLLIQFQNNGVVDDSQLPKDRFSAERLKGVDSTLKIQPAKLEDSAVYLCASNRPWEGSTEAFFGQGTRLTVV.

J is TRBJ2-5 and V is TRBV6-5, with 8 bases aligning to TRBD1. J lost 2 bases, V lost 5 bases, and 1 base had no gene match. CDR1 MNHEY and CDR2 SVGAGI come from the germline V gene. The CDR3 is 13 amino acids. CDR3 protein: CASSGTGQETQYF. CDR3 DNA sequence: TGTGCCAGCAGTGGGACAGGTCAAGAGACCCAGTACTTC.